The sequence of this T cell receptor beta chain was determined in a study of post-analysis software for immune sequencing data. About the research overall: Some patients lacked subtype; others had relapsing-remitting, secondary progressive or progressive-relapsing disease. Study conclusions and caveats: About 5 TRBV segments appeared more often in patients than in controls, and TRBV5-6, TRBV5-1 and TRBV20-1 were among these. Versus controls, multiple sclerosis patients showed significantly lower diversity (normalized Chao1).

Researchers reported that TCR beta cDNA libraries carried unique molecular identifiers. T cells numbering about 0.9 to 11 million yielded 450,000 to 500,000 cDNA molecules. TCRdb called the PCR reads again in MiXCR, with one record for every CDR3 protein. The profile shows roughly 430,000 distinct CDR3 sequences, approximately 39% of them singletons. About this clonotype: What it recognizes is unknown.

The CDR3 totals 13 residues. In germline, CDR1 is GTSNPN, CDR2 SVGIG (reference sequence). V shed 6 bases and J shed 2 bases, with 13 bases lying between them. Sequencing was done on a sample of blood. This receptor was identified in a girl aged 2-15 years with multiple sclerosis. This rearrangement joins TRBV30 to TRBJ2-5, with D uncertain. CDR3 sequence (DNA): TGTGCCTGCCAGAGTAAGGTTCAAGAGACCCAGTACTTC. This codes for CACQSKVQETQYF.